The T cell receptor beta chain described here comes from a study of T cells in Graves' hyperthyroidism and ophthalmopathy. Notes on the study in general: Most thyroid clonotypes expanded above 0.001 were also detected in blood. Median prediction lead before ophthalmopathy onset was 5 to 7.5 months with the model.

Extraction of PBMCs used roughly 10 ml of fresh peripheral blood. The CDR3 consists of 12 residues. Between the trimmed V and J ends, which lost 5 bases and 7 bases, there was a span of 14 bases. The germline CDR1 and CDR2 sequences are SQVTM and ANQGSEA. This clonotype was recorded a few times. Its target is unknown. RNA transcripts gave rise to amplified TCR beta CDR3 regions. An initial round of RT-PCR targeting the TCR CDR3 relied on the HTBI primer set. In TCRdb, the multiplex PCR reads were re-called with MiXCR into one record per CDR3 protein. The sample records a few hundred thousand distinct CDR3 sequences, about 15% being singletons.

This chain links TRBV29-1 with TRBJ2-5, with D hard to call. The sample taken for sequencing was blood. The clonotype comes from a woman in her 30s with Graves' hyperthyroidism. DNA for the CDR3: TGCAGCGTTTACACCCTGTCAGGGACCCAGTACTTC. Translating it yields CSVYTLSGTQYF.